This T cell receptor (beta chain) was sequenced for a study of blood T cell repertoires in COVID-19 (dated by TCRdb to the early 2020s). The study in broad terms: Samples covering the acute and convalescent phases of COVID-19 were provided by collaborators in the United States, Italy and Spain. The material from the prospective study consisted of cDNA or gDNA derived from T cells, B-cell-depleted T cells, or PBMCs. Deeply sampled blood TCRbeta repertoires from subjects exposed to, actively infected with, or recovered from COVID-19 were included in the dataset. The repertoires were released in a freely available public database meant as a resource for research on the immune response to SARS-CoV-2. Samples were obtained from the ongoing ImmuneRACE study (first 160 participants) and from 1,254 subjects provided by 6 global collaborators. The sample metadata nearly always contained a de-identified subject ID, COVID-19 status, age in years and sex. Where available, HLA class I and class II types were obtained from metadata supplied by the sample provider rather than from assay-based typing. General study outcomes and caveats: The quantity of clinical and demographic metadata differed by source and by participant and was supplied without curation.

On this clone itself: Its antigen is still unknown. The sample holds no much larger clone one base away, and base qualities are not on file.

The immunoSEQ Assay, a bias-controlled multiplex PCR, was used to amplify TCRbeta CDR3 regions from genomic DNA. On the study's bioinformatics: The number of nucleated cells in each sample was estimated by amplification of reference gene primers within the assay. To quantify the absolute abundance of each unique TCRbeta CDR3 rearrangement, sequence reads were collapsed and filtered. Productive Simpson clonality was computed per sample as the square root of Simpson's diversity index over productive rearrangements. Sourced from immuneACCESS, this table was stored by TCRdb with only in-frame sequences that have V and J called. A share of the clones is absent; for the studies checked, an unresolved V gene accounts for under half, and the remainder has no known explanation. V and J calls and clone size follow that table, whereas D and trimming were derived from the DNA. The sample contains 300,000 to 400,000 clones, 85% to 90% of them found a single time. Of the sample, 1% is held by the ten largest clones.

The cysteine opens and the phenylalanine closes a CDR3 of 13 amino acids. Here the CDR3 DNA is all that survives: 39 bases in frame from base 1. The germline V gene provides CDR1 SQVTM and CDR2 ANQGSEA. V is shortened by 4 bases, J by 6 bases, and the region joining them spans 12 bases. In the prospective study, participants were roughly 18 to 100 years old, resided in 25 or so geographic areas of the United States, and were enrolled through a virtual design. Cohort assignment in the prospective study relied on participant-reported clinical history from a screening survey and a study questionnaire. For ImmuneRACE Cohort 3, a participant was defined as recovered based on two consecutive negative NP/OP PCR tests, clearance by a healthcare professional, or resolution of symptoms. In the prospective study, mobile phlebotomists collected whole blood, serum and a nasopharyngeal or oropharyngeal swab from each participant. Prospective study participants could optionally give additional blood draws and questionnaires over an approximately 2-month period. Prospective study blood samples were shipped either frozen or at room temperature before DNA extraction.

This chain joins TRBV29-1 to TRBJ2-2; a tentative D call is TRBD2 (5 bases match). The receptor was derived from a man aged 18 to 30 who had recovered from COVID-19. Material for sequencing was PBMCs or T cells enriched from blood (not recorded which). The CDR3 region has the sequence CSVVPTAAGELFF. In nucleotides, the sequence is TGCAGCGTTGTACCTACAGCGGCCGGGGAGCTGTTTTTT.